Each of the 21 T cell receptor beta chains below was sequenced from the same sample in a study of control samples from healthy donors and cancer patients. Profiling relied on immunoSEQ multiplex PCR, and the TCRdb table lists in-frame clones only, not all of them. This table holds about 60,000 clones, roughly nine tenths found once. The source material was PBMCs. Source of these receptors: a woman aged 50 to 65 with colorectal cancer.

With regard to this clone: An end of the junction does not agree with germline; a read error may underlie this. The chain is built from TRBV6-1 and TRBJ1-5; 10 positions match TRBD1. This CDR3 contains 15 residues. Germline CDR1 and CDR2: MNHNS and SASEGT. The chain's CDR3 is CASCDTTGGRQPQHF. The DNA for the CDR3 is TGTGCCAGCTGTGACACGACAGGGGGCCGCCAGCCCCAGCATTTT.

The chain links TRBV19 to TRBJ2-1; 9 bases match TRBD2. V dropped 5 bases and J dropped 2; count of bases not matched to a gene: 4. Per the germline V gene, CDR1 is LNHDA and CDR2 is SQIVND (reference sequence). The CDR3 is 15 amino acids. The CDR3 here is CASSPSGAAYNEQFF. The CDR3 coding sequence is TGTGCCAGTAGTCCTAGCGGGGCCGCCTACAATGAGCAGTTCTTC.

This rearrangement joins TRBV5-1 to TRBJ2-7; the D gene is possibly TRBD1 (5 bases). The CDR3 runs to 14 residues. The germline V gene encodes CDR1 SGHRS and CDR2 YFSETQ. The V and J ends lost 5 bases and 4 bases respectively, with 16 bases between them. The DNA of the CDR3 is TGCGCCAGCAGGCCTTGGACAACGACTTACGAGCAGTACTTC. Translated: CASRPWTTTYEQYF.

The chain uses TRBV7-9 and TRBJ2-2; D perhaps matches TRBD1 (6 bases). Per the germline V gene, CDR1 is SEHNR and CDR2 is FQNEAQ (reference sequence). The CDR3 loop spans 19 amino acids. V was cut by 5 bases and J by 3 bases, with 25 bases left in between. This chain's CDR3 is CASSPNRDTDAVDTGELFF. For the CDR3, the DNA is TGTGCCAGCAGCCCTAACCGGGACACCGATGCTGTGGACACCGGGGAGCTGTTTTTT.

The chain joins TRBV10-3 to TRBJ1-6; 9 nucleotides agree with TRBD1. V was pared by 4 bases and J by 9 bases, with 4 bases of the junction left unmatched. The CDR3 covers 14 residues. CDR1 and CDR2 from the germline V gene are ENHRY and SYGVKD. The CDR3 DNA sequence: TGTGCCATCAGTGCTGGACAGGGGACTTCACCCCTCCACTTT. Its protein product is CAISAGQGTSPLHF.

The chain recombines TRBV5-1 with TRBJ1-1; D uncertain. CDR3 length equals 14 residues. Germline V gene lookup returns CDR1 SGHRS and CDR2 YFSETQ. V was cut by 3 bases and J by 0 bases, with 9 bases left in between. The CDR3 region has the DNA TGCGCCAGCAGCTCGTTACAGATGAACACTGAAGCTTTCTTT. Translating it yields CASSSLQMNTEAFF.

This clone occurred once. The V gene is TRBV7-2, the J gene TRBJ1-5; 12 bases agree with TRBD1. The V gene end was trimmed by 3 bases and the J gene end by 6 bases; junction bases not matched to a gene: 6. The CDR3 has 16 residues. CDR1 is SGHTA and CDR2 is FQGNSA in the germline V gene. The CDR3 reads CASSFTGTGGGQPQHF. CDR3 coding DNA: TGTGCCAGCAGCTTTACCGGGACAGGGGGCGGTCAGCCCCAGCATTTT.

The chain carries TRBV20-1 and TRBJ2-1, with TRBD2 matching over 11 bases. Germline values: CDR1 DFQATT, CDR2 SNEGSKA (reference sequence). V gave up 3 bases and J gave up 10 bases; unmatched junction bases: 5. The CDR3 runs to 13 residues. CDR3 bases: TGCAGTGCTAGTCCTAGCGGGAGGTACGAGCAGTTCTTC. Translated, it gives CSASPSGRYEQFF.

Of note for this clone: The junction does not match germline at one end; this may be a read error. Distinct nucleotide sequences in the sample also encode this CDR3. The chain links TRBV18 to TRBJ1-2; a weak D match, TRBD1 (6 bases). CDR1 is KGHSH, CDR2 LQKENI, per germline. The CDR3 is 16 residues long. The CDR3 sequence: CASSPTRGWANYGYTF. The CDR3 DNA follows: TGTGCTAGCTCACCCACCAGGGGTTGGGCTAACTATGGCTACACCTTC.

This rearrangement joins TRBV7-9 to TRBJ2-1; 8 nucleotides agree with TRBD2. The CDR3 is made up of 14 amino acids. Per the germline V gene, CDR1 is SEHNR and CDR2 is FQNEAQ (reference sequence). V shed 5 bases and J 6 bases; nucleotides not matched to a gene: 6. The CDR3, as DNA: TGTGCCAGCAGCCCCCGGGGGGGCCTCAATGAGCAGTTCTTC. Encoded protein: CASSPRGGLNEQFF.

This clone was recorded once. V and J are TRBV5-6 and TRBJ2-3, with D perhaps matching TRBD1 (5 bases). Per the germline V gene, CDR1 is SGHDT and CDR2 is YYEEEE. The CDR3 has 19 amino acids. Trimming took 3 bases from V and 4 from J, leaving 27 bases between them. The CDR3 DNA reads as TGTGCCAGCAGCTCCATTACGAAGAATTATAGGGGTTCCGCAGATACGCAGTATTTT. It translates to CASSSITKNYRGSADTQYF.

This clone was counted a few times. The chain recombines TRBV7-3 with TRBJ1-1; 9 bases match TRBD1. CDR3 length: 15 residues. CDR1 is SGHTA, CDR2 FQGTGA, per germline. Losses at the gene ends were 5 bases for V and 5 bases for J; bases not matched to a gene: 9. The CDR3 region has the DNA TGTGCCAGCAGCAAGACAGGGGGTCCAGGGACTGAAGCTTTCTTT. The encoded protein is CASSKTGGPGTEAFF.

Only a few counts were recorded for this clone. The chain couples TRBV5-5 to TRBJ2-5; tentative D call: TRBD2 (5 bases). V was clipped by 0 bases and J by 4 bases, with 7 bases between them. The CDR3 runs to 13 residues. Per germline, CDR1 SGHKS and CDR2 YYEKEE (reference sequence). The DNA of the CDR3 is TGTGCCAGCAGCTTGGCTAGCACAGAGACCCAGTACTTC. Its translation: CASSLASTETQYF.

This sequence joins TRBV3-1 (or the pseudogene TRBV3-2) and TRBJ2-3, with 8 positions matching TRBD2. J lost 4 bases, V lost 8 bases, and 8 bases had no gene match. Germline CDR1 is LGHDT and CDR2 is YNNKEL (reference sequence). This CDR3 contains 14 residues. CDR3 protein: CASRGGDRPDTQYF. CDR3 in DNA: TGTGCCAGCCGGGGGGGGGACCGCCCAGATACGCAGTATTTT.

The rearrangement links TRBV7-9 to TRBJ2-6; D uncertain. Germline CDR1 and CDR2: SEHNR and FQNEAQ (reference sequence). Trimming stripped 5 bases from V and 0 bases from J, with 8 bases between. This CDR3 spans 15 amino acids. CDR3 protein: CASSKQSSGANVLTF. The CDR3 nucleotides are TGTGCCAGCAGCAAACAGAGCTCTGGGGCCAACGTCCTGACTTTC.

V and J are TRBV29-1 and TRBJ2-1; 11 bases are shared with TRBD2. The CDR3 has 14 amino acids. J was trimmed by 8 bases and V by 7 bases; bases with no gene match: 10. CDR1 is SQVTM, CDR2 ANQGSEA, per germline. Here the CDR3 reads CSGRGLAAGDEQFF. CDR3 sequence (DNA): TGCAGCGGCCGGGGACTAGCGGCTGGCGATGAGCAGTTCTTC.

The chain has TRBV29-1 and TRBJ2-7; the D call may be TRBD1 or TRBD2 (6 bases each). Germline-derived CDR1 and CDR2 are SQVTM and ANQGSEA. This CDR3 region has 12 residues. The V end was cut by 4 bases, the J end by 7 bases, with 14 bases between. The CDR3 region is CSVGWGAEEQYF. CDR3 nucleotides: TGCAGCGTTGGGTGGGGGGCGGAGGAGCAGTACTTC.

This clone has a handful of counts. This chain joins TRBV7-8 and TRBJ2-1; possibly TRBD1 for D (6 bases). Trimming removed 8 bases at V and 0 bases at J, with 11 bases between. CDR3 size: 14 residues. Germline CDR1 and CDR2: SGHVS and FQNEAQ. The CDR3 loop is CASEGGFSYNEQFF. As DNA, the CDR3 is TGTGCCAGCGAAGGGGGATTCTCCTACAATGAGCAGTTCTTC.

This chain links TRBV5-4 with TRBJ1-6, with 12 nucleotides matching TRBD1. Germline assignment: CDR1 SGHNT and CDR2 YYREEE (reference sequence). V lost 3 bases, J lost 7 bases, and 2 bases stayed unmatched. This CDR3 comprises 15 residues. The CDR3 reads CASSSGTGGNSPLHF. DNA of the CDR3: TGTGCCAGCAGCTCGGGGACAGGGGGCAATTCACCCCTCCACTTT.

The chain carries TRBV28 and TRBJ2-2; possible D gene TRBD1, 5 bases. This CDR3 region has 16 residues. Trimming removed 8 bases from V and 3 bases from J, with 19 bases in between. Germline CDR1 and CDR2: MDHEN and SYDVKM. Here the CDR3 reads CASSERAGSDTGELFF. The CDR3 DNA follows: TGTGCCAGCTCCGAACGGGCAGGGTCGGACACCGGGGAGCTGTTTTTT.

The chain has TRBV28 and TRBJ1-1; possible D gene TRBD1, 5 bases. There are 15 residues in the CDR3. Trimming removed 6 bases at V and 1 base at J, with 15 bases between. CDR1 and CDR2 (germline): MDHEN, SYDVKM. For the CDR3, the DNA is TGTGCCAGCAGCCGAATACAGGACCCGAACACTGAAGCTTTCTTT. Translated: CASSRIQDPNTEAFF.